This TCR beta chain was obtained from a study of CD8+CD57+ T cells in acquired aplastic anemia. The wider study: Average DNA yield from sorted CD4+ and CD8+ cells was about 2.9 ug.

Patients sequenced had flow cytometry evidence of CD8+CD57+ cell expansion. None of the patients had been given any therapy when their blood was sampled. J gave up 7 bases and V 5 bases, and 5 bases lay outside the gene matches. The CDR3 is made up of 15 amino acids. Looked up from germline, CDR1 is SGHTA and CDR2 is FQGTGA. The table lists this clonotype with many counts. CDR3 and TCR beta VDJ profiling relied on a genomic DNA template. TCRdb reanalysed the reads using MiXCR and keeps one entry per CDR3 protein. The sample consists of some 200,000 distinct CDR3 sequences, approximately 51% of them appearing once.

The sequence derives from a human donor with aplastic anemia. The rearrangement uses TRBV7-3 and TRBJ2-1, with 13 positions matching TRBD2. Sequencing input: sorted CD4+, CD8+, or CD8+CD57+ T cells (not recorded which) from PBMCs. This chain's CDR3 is CASSLPGLAGNEQFF. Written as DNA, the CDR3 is TGTGCCAGCAGCCTACCGGGACTAGCGGGGAATGAGCAGTTCTTC.